This T cell receptor (beta chain) was recovered during a study of T cells in localized non-small cell lung cancer. Overall study results and limits: Uninvolved adjacent lung had more T cell clonality than any other tissue, topping tumor. Turning up in adjacent lung were a median about 61 of the top 100 tumor clones. The study linked higher blood T cell density to longer overall survival. Because only a single region of the tumor was sequenced, heterogeneity remains possible.

As for this clone: Its antigen remains unidentified.

Clones were sequenced by immunoSEQ multiplex PCR, and TCRdb holds only the in-frame ones, with some missing. The sample lists 45,000 to 55,000 clones, approximately 75% occurring once. Germline loops: CDR1 LNHDA, CDR2 SQIVND (reference sequence). The CDR3 totals 15 residues. J lost 5 bases, V lost 4 bases, and 7 bases had no gene match. This clonotype was obtained from a man aged 40-75 years with stage I squamous cell lung carcinoma. Here the sequenced sample was peripheral blood, taken before any cancer treatment. The chain combines TRBV19 with TRBJ2-1; TRBD1 agrees at 8 bases. CDR3 sequence (DNA): TGTGCCAGTAGTACGGGGACAGGAGGTAACAATGAGCAGTTCTTC. The encoded protein is CASSTGTGGNNEQFF.